What follows are 18 T cell receptor beta chains derived from one specimen sequenced in a study of somatic mutations in cytotoxic T cells in rheumatoid arthritis. The data were produced by immunoSEQ multiplex PCR, yet TCRdb's version contains in-frame clones alone and is incomplete. Among around 20,000 clones listed, over 75% were seen once. The sequencing sample was made of CD8+ T cells sorted from blood. These receptors were taken from an adult with rheumatoid arthritis.

Only a few counts were recorded for this clone. V is TRBV4-3 and J is TRBJ1-1, with unresolved D. Germline V gives CDR1 LGHNA, CDR2 YSLEER. V was clipped by 0 bases and J by 0 bases, with 5 bases between them. The CDR3 sequence is 14 residues long. The chain's CDR3 is CASSQERMNTEAFF. In nucleotides, the CDR3 is TGCGCCAGCAGCCAAGAACGGATGAACACTGAAGCTTTCTTT.

This chain joins TRBV28 and TRBJ2-7; 7 bases line up with TRBD2. The CDR3 extends over 14 amino acids. Trimming removed 6 bases from V and 3 bases from J; junction bases left unmatched: 8. Germline lookup yields CDR1 MDHEN and CDR2 SYDVKM. This chain's CDR3 is CASSGRRGNYEQYF. CDR3 sequence (DNA): TGTGCCAGCAGCGGGCGGCGGGGGAACTACGAGCAGTACTTC.

This clone showed up just once. The chain uses TRBV9 and TRBJ2-2; D perhaps matches TRBD1 (5 bases). V lost 3 bases and J 4 bases, leaving 7 bases between the germline ends. Germline V lookup: CDR1 SGDLS, CDR2 YYNGEE. The CDR3 has 13 residues. In nucleotides, the CDR3 is TGTGCCAGCAGCGGCAGGGTCACCGGGGAGCTGTTTTTT. This sequence encodes CASSGRVTGELFF. The full variable domain, its missing parts supplied by reference TRBV9 and TRBJ2-2, is DSGVTQTPKHLITATGQRVTLRCSPRSGDLSVYWYQQSLDQGLQFLIQYYNGEERAKGNILERFSAQQFPDLHSELNLSSLELGDSALYFCASSGRVTGELFFGEGSRLTVL.

The chain uses TRBV5-4 and TRBJ2-1; 7 positions agree with TRBD2. The CDR3 has 15 residues. Germline CDR1 reads SGHNT; CDR2 reads YYREEE (reference sequence). After removal of 5 bases from V and 5 bases from J, the junction contained 10 bases not matched to a gene. This chain's CDR3 is CASSGGREDNNEQFF. The CDR3 region has the DNA TGTGCCAGCAGTGGGGGGAGGGAGGACAACAATGAGCAGTTCTTC.

The V and J genes are TRBV9 and TRBJ2-1; D is uncertain. Trimming shortened V by 3 bases and J by 7 bases, and 17 bases separated the two germline ends. Germline V gene lookup returns CDR1 SGDLS and CDR2 YYNGEE. The CDR3 spans 15 residues. The CDR3 sequence: CASSAWEPSGNEQFF. CDR3 in DNA: TGTGCCAGCAGCGCCTGGGAACCCAGTGGGAATGAGCAGTTCTTC.

This chain joins TRBV9 and TRBJ1-4; TRBD1 is a possible D gene (6 bases). Trimming left V 4 bases short and J 3 bases short, with 10 bases between. This CDR3 has 14 amino acids. Germline CDR1 is SGDLS and CDR2 is YYNGEE. CDR3 residues: CASSFAGANEKLFF. DNA for the CDR3: TGTGCCAGCAGCTTTGCAGGGGCTAATGAAAAACTGTTTTTT.

The chain links TRBV7-9 to TRBJ2-2; 7 nucleotides align to TRBD2. From germline, CDR1 is SEHNR and CDR2 FQNEAQ (reference sequence). The CDR3 is 14 residues long. J lost 6 bases, V lost 5 bases, and 6 bases had no gene match. CDR3 in amino acids: CASSTLANPGELFF. Written as DNA, the CDR3 is TGTGCCAGCAGCACACTAGCGAATCCCGGGGAGCTGTTTTTT.

The rearrangement joins TRBV30 to TRBJ1-6, with TRBD1 as a possible D gene (5 bases). The CDR3 is 14 amino acids. Looked up from germline, CDR1 is GTSNPN and CDR2 is SVGIG (reference sequence). V lost 0 bases to trimming and J lost 7 bases, with 10 bases between them. This chain's CDR3 is CAWSVYRPNSPLHF. Written as DNA, the CDR3 is TGTGCCTGGAGTGTTTACAGGCCGAATTCACCCCTCCACTTT.

V gene TRBV13 combines with J gene TRBJ2-3; D call uncertain. Germline CDR1 and CDR2: PRHDT and FYEKMQ (reference sequence). The V gene lost 4 bases and the J gene lost 2 bases, with 7 bases spanning the gap. The CDR3 spans 13 residues. In DNA, the CDR3 is TGTGCCAGCAGCTCCTCCGTCACAGATACGCAGTATTTT. Amino acids: CASSSSVTDTQYF. The complete variable domain, with remaining parts taken from reference TRBV13 and TRBJ2-3, reads AAGVIQSPRHLIKEKRETATLKCYPIPRHDTVYWYQQGPGQDPQFLISFYEKMQSDKGSIPDRFSAQQFSDYHSELNMSSLELGDSALYFCASSSSVTDTQYFGPGTRLTVL.

V is TRBV7-8 and J is TRBJ2-7; no definite D call. This CDR3 spans 11 amino acids. CDR1 and CDR2 (germline): SGHVS, FQNEAQ. Trimming took 2 bases from V and 3 from J, leaving 2 bases between them. CDR3 in amino acids: CASSLSYEQYF. The DNA of the CDR3 is TGTGCCAGCAGCTTAAGCTACGAGCAGTACTTC. Using reference TRBV7-8 and TRBJ2-7 for the parts outside the CDR3, the full variable domain is GAGVSQSPRYKVAKRGQDVALRCDPISGHVSLFWYQQALGQGPEFLTYFQNEAQLDKSGLPSDRFFAERPEGSVSTLKIQRTQQEDSAVYLCASSLSYEQYFGPGTRLTVT.

The chain employs TRBV7-3 and TRBJ2-3; the D gene is possibly TRBD2 (6 bases). This CDR3 region has 15 residues. Trimming left V 2 bases short and J 4 bases short, with 13 bases between. Germline assignment: CDR1 SGHTA and CDR2 FQGTGA. The CDR3 is CASSLGGGLADTQYF. The CDR3 DNA follows: TGTGCCAGCAGCTTAGGAGGAGGGCTCGCAGATACGCAGTATTTT.

Points on this clone: Sequence at one end of the junction differs from germline and may be a read error. This chain joins TRBV7-6 and TRBJ2-3, with D perhaps matching TRBD1 (5 bases). The CDR3 covers 15 residues. Germline V gives CDR1 SGHVS, CDR2 FNYEAQ. CDR3 nucleotides: TGTGCCAGCAGCTTGTCCTCTGACAGCAGAGATACGCAGTATTTT. It codes for CASSLSSDSRDTQYF.

The chain links TRBV6-1 to TRBJ1-6; no definite D call. V gave up 4 bases and J gave up 2 bases, with 9 bases separating them. This CDR3 has 15 residues. Germline-derived CDR1 and CDR2 are MNHNS and SASEGT. CDR3 in amino acids: CASSGLDTYNSPLHF. CDR3 coding DNA: TGTGCCAGCAGTGGCCTAGACACCTATAATTCACCCCTCCACTTT.

The rearrangement links TRBV15 to TRBJ2-2, with D possibly called TRBD1 or TRBD2 (5 bases each). Germline V gene sequence: CDR1 LNHNV, CDR2 YYDKDF (reference sequence). Trimming took 0 bases from V and 4 from J, leaving 15 bases between them. The CDR3 extends over 17 amino acids. The CDR3 nucleotides are TGTGCCACCAGCAGAGATCCAGGGACGGTTAGCACCGGGGAGCTGTTTTTT. This codes for CATSRDPGTVSTGELFF.

The chain is built from TRBV9 and TRBJ2-5; tentative D call: TRBD2 (6 bases). This CDR3 has 19 residues. CDR1 and CDR2 from the germline V gene are SGDLS and YYNGEE. V was shortened by 4 bases and J by 1 base, with 26 bases between the two germline ends. CDR3 in DNA: TGTGCCAGCAGCCCCCATGGTTCGTCTCGGGAGTGGCCCCAAGAGACCCAGTACTTC. Encoded protein: CASSPHGSSREWPQETQYF.

The chain employs TRBV6-5 and TRBJ1-1; D may be TRBD1 (5 bases). Germline V CDR1 and CDR2: MNHEY, SVGAGI. CDR3 length: 12 amino acids. The V and J ends lost 5 bases and 4 bases respectively, with 8 bases between them. This chain's CDR3 is CASSPQGTEAFF. The DNA of the CDR3 is TGTGCCAGCAGTCCCCAGGGCACTGAAGCTTTCTTT.

The DNA for the CDR3 is TGTGCCAGCAGCTTGGATATCTTGACTAACGAGCAGTACTTC. This gives the protein CASSLDILTNEQYF. V gene TRBV5-6 combines with J gene TRBJ2-7, with D perhaps matching TRBD2 (5 bases). V lost 0 bases and J 5 bases, leaving 12 bases between the germline ends. The germline CDR1 and CDR2 sequences are SGHDT and YYEEEE. CDR3 size: 14 residues. Full variable domain (missing parts from reference TRBV5-6 and TRBJ2-7): DAGVTQSPTHLIKTRGQQVTLRCSPKSGHDTVSWYQQALGQGPQFIFQYYEEEERQRGNFPDRFSGHQFPNYSSELNVNALLLGDSALYLCASSLDILTNEQYFGPGTRLTVT.

The chain couples TRBV11-1 to TRBJ2-7, with 8 bases fitting TRBD2. CDR3 length: 15 amino acids. Per germline, CDR1 SGHAT and CDR2 FQDESV (reference sequence). Germline trimming cut 5 bases from V and 4 bases from J; bases unmatched to any gene: 10. The chain's CDR3 is CASSQSGSAHYEQYF. DNA of the CDR3: TGTGCCAGCAGCCAAAGCGGGAGCGCCCATTACGAGCAGTACTTC.